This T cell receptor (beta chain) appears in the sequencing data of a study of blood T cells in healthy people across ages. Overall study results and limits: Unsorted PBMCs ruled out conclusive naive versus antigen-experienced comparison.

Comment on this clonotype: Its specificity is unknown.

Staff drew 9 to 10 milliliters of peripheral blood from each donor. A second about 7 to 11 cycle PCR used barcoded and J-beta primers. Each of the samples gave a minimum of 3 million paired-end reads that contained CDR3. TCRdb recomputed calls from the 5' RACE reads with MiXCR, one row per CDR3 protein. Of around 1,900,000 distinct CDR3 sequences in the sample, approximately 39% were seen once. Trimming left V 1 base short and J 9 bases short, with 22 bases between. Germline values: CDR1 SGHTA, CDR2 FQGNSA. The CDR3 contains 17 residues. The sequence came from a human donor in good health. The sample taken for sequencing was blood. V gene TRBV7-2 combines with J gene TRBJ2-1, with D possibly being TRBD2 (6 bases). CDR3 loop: CASSLEAGGARWGEQFF. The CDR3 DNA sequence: TGTGCCAGCAGCTTAGAAGCGGGCGGCGCTCGGTGGGGTGAGCAGTTCTTC.